Shown below are 21 T cell receptor beta chains from a single sample sequenced in a study of T cell responses to AZD1222 COVID-19 vaccine. The assay was immunoSEQ multiplex PCR, and TCRdb's table has in-frame clones only and misses some. Of about 120,000 clones detected, about 88% appear once; the ten largest clones hold around 7.5%. This sample comprised peripheral blood, obtained on day 0 of AZD1222 vaccination. The origin of the receptors is an adult in good health.

This clone was seen a single time. The rearrangement links TRBV4-1 to TRBJ2-1; TRBD1 agrees at 8 bases. After removal of 4 bases from V and 6 bases from J, the junction contained 8 bases not matched to a gene. Germline CDR1 reads MGHRA; CDR2 reads YSYEKL. There are 15 residues in the CDR3. This CDR3 is CASSPRDRRGNEQFF. The CDR3 DNA is TGCGCCAGCAGCCCCCGGGACAGGAGAGGCAATGAGCAGTTCTTC.

The chain carries TRBV11-2 and TRBJ1-2, with 9 bases matching TRBD1. The J segment lost 6 bases and the V segment lost 3 bases, leaving 5 bases of the junction unmatched. The germline CDR1 and CDR2 sequences are SGHAT and FQNNGV. This CDR3 is built from 14 residues. The CDR3 coding sequence is TGTGCCAGCAGCTTCACAGGGGGCGCGGATGGCTACACCTTC. Protein sequence: CASSFTGGADGYTF.

CDR3 loop: CASSSPNMNTEAFF. The DNA for the CDR3 is TGTGCCAGCAGCTCCCCCAACATGAACACTGAAGCTTTCTTT. The genes are TRBV11-2 and TRBJ1-1; D is ambiguous. The CDR3 is 14 residues long. The germline CDR1 and CDR2 sequences are SGHAT and FQNNGV. The V and J ends lost 4 bases and 0 bases respectively, with 9 bases between them.

The chain recombines TRBV11-3 with TRBJ2-7; no clear D. The CDR3 loop spans 13 amino acids. In germline, CDR1 is SGHNT, CDR2 YENEEA. V was clipped by 0 bases and J by 3 bases, with 6 bases between them. This chain's CDR3 is CASSLDANYEQYF. Here the CDR3 DNA reads TGTGCCAGCAGCTTAGACGCTAACTACGAGCAGTACTTC. Full variable domain (missing parts from reference TRBV11-3 and TRBJ2-7): EAGVVQSPRYKIIEKKQPVAFWCNPISGHNTLYWYLQNLGQGPELLIRYENEEAVDDSQLPKDRFSAERLKGVDSTLKIQPAELGDSAVYLCASSLDANYEQYFGPGTRLTVT.

The chain employs TRBV18 and TRBJ2-7; D remains ambiguous. Germline CDR1 reads KGHSH; CDR2 reads LQKENI. The CDR3 spans 12 residues. V dropped 6 bases and J dropped 6 bases, with 12 bases sitting between them. The CDR3 loop reads CASSPQTVEQYF. The CDR3 DNA is TGTGCCAGCTCCCCCCAGACCGTCGAGCAGTACTTC.

The V call is TRBV28, the J call TRBJ1-2; D not resolved. CDR1 is MDHEN, CDR2 SYDVKM, per germline. The V end lost 2 bases, the J end lost 8 bases, and 21 bases lay between the germline ends. The CDR3 has 16 amino acids. CDR3 residues: CASSLPQAVRAKGYTF. Written as DNA, the CDR3 is TGTGCCAGCAGTTTACCGCAGGCAGTGAGGGCTAAGGGCTACACCTTC.

The chain combines TRBV27 with TRBJ1-3, with D maybe TRBD1 (5 bases). Germline V gene lookup returns CDR1 MNHEY and CDR2 SMNVEV (reference sequence). V lost 2 bases and J 3 bases, leaving 17 bases between the germline ends. The CDR3 has 17 residues. The CDR3 sequence: CASSLEPPGRNGNTIYF. CDR3 bases: TGTGCCAGCAGTTTAGAACCTCCGGGACGAAATGGAAACACCATATATTTT.

This clone came up many times. This chain connects TRBV2 to TRBJ1-2; TRBD1 matches at 7 bases. Trimming removed 6 bases from V and 7 bases from J; junction bases left unmatched: 8. The CDR3 loop spans 13 amino acids. The germline V gene has CDR1 SNHLY and CDR2 FYNNEI. CDR3 sequence: CASSPGRGGGYTF. CDR3 in DNA: TGTGCCAGCAGCCCGGGCAGGGGGGGTGGCTACACCTTC. Supplemented by reference TRBV2 and TRBJ1-2, the full variable domain reads EPEVTQTPSHQVTQMGQEVILRCVPISNHLYFYWYRQILGQKVEFLVSFYNNEISEKSEIFDDQFSVERPDGSNFTLKIRSTKLEDSAMYFCASSPGRGGGYTFGSGTRLTVV.

This chain connects TRBV3-1 (or the pseudogene TRBV3-2) to TRBJ2-7, with 8 bases fitting TRBD2. The CDR3 runs 17 residues. The J segment lost 6 bases and the V segment lost 2 bases, leaving 15 bases of the junction unmatched. Germline V gene data show CDR1 as LGHDT and CDR2 as YNNKEL (reference sequence). The CDR3 DNA reads as TGTGCCAGCAGCCAATCCCCCCGACTGAGCGGGAGTTCCGAGCAGTACTTC. This sequence encodes CASSQSPRLSGSSEQYF.

CDR3 DNA: TGCGCCAGCAGCCGTATGGACAGGGTGGCCTACGAGCAGTACTTC. This sequence encodes CASSRMDRVAYEQYF. This sequence joins TRBV5-1 and TRBJ2-7, with 8 bases fitting TRBD1. The germline CDR1 and CDR2 sequences are SGHRS and YFSETQ. CDR3 length: 15 residues. The V and J ends lost 4 bases and 2 bases, in that order; junction bases with no gene match: 8.

The rearrangement links TRBV10-3 to TRBJ1-1, with D tentatively TRBD1 (5 bases). Trimming took 6 bases from V and 5 from J, leaving 7 bases between them. Germline V lookup: CDR1 ENHRY, CDR2 SYGVKD. CDR3 length: 11 amino acids. CDR3 DNA sequence: TGTGCCATCAGGGGGGGGACTGAAGCTTTCTTT. Translating gives CAIRGGTEAFF.

The V call is TRBV5-1, the J call TRBJ1-2; 7 positions agree with TRBD1. CDR3 length: 12 amino acids. In germline, CDR1 is SGHRS, CDR2 YFSETQ. Losses at the gene ends were 4 bases for V and 10 bases for J; bases not matched to a gene: 7. CDR3 DNA sequence: TGCGCCAGCAGCCTGGGGACAGTGGACTACACCTTC. It codes for CASSLGTVDYTF.

This chain uses TRBV28 with TRBJ1-2, with TRBD1 as a possible D gene (5 bases). The CDR3 sequence is 11 residues long. V shed 3 bases and J shed 9 bases, with 8 bases lying between them. Per germline, CDR1 MDHEN and CDR2 SYDVKM. The CDR3 nucleotides read TGTGCCAGCAGTTTGGGGGGGAGCTACACCTTC. It encodes CASSLGGSYTF.

This clone was detected only a few times. The chain has TRBV19 and TRBJ1-3; unclear D gene. CDR3 length equals 14 residues. CDR1 and CDR2 (germline): LNHDA, SQIVND (reference sequence). Between the trimmed V and J ends, which lost 6 bases and 8 bases, there was a span of 17 bases. The CDR3 loop is CASSVINQADTIYF. The CDR3 region has the DNA TGTGCCAGTAGCGTAATAAACCAGGCCGACACCATATATTTT.

The V and J genes are TRBV30 and TRBJ1-2, with 11 bases aligning to TRBD1. The CDR3 runs to 11 residues. Trimming at V came to 5 bases and at J to 8 bases, leaving 1 base not matched to a gene. The germline V gene has CDR1 GTSNPN and CDR2 SVGIG (reference sequence). This CDR3 reads CAWGTGGGYTF. In DNA form, the CDR3 reads TGTGCCTGGGGGACAGGGGGAGGCTACACCTTC.

The chain is built from TRBV3-1 (or the pseudogene TRBV3-2) and TRBJ1-2; D is unresolved. Germline assignment: CDR1 LGHDT and CDR2 YNNKEL (reference sequence). This CDR3 is 11 amino acids long. The V end lost 5 bases, the J end lost 4 bases, and 5 bases lay between the germline ends. CDR3 sequence reads: CASSAIYGYTF. The CDR3 DNA reads as TGTGCCAGCAGCGCAATCTATGGCTACACCTTC.

The V gene is TRBV19, the J gene TRBJ2-2, with 10 bases lining up with TRBD1. Trimming took 11 bases from V and 6 from J; bases not matched to a gene: 9. This CDR3 region has 14 residues. CDR1 and CDR2 (germline): LNHDA, SQIVND (reference sequence). This CDR3 reads CASKGTGVAGELFF. CDR3 nucleotide sequence: TGTGCCTCCAAGGGGACAGGGGTGGCCGGGGAGCTGTTTTTT.

This chain links TRBV28 with TRBJ1-3; D is undetermined. The CDR3 has 12 residues. V was cut by 6 bases and J by 0 bases, with 3 bases left in between. The germline V gene has CDR1 MDHEN and CDR2 SYDVKM. CDR3 DNA: TGTGCCAGCAGGGCCTCTGGAAACACCATATATTTT. Amino acids: CASRASGNTIYF.

J is TRBJ2-1 and V is TRBV5-1; 8 nucleotides agree with TRBD1. The V gene's germline CDR1 is SGHRS and CDR2 YFSETQ. The CDR3 extends over 14 amino acids. With 4 bases clipped from V and 6 bases from J, the junction kept 6 bases outside the gene matches. The CDR3 DNA reads TGCGCCAGCAGCCTGGGACAGGACGGCAATGAGCAGTTCTTC. It translates to CASSLGQDGNEQFF.

V usage is TRBV5-1 and J usage is TRBJ2-7; D unclear. V lost 3 bases and J 2 bases, leaving 15 bases between the germline ends. Germline lookup yields CDR1 SGHRS and CDR2 YFSETQ. This CDR3 has 15 residues. CDR3 protein: CASSSSPRTTYEQYF. CDR3 in DNA: TGCGCCAGCAGCTCTTCCCCTAGAACCACCTACGAGCAGTACTTC.

The chain carries TRBV7-6 and TRBJ1-1; D is unresolved. The length of the CDR3 is 14 residues. V was clipped by 2 bases and J by 1 base, with 8 bases between them. Germline CDR1 is SGHVS and CDR2 is FNYEAQ. The CDR3 bases are TGTGCCAGCAGCTTAAACTCTGGGAACACTGAAGCTTTCTTT. Its protein is CASSLNSGNTEAFF.